The 7 T cell receptor beta chains presented below share a single source sample, sequenced in a study of blood T cell repertoires in COVID-19. The method was immunoSEQ multiplex PCR; TCRdb's version includes in-frame clones alone and lacks a portion of them. This sample carries around 140,000 clones, approximately 82% of them seen once, and the ten largest clones take roughly a tenth. The sample comprised peripheral blood. The origin of the receptors is a man aged 55-75 years with active or convalescent COVID-19.

The chain recombines TRBV19 with TRBJ2-3; perhaps TRBD2 as D (6 bases). CDR1 and CDR2 from the germline V gene are LNHDA and SQIVND (reference sequence). With 7 bases removed from V and 7 bases from J, the gap between germline ends came to 21 bases. The CDR3 runs 15 residues. This CDR3 reads CASKTGAGAENTQYF. In DNA form, the CDR3 reads TGTGCCAGTAAAACGGGAGCTGGCGCTGAGAATACGCAGTATTTT.

V and J are TRBV9 and TRBJ2-7, with 9 bases aligning to TRBD2. The germline V gene encodes CDR1 SGDLS and CDR2 YYNGEE. The trim removed 4 bases at V and 4 bases at J, leaving 9 bases unmatched. The CDR3 totals 15 residues. This CDR3 is CASSPSGGTLYEQYF. In DNA, the CDR3 is TGTGCCAGCAGCCCCAGCGGGGGGACTCTTTACGAGCAGTACTTC.

The CDR3 DNA reads TGTGCCAGCAGCTTGTCGTCAGCGGCAACTAATGAAAAACTGTTTTTT. Amino acids: CASSLSSAATNEKLFF. This chain joins TRBV5-6 and TRBJ1-4; D not resolved. Germline CDR1 is SGHDT and CDR2 is YYEEEE. The V and J ends lost 1 base and 0 bases respectively, with 10 bases between them. The length of the CDR3 is 16 residues.

This clone was seen only once. This chain connects TRBV7-9 to TRBJ1-4, with TRBD1 matching over 9 bases. The ends lost 3 bases at V and 6 bases at J; junction bases unmatched: 2. This CDR3 contains 14 residues. Germline V gene data show CDR1 as SEHNR and CDR2 as FQNEAQ (reference sequence). The CDR3 DNA follows: TGTGCCAGCAGCTTCGGGACAGGGCATGAAAAACTGTTTTTT. This codes for CASSFGTGHEKLFF.

The V call is TRBV7-9, the J call TRBJ1-4; TRBD1 matches 8 bases. V was clipped by 1 base and J by 4 bases; unmatched bases: 2. This CDR3 contains 15 residues. Germline V gene lookup returns CDR1 SEHNR and CDR2 FQNEAQ (reference sequence). As DNA, the CDR3 is TGTGCCAGCAGCTTAGGGACAGGGTATAATGAAAAACTGTTTTTT. This sequence encodes CASSLGTGYNEKLFF.

The chain uses TRBV6-2 or TRBV6-3 and TRBJ1-4, with TRBD1 matching 9 bases. CDR3 length: 16 amino acids. Germline lookup yields CDR1 MNHEY and CDR2 SVGEGT. V was clipped by 2 bases and J by 2 bases; unmatched bases: 3. The chain's CDR3 is CASSYETGGTNEKLFF. The CDR3 region has the DNA TGTGCCAGCAGTTACGAGACAGGGGGGACTAATGAAAAACTGTTTTTT.

V gene TRBV7-6 combines with J gene TRBJ2-3; 10 bases are shared with TRBD2. The V and J ends lost 2 bases and 3 bases, in that order; junction bases with no gene match: 17. The CDR3 covers 20 residues. Germline V gene sequence: CDR1 SGHVS, CDR2 FNYEAQ. The CDR3 DNA sequence: TGTGCCAGCAGCTTACCCAAAAAGCAAGCTAGCGGGGGAATTACAGATACGCAGTATTTT. It translates to CASSLPKKQASGGITDTQYF. Drawing the rest from reference TRBV7-6 and TRBJ2-3, the complete variable domain is GAGVSQSPRYKVTKRGQDVALRCDPISGHVSLYWYRQALGQGPEFLTYFNYEAQQDKSGLPNDRFSAERPEGSISTLTIQRTEQRDSAMYRCASSLPKKQASGGITDTQYFGPGTRLTVL.